The rows below give T cell receptor beta chains drawn from one sample of a study of blood T cell repertoires in COVID-19. Assay used: immunoSEQ multiplex PCR; TCRdb lists only in-frame clones, some missing. The sample shows approximately 70,000 clones, roughly 70% of them seen only once. The material sequenced was PBMCs or T cells enriched from blood (not recorded which). These receptor sequences come from a woman aged 55-69 years who had been exposed to COVID-19. CDR3s include the opening cysteine and the closing phenylalanine or tryptophan. Fields, in order: clone size, D gene, J gene, V gene, CDR3 protein, CDR3 DNA. D genes are given only for firm matches. Not all rows give a size; the values are once, few, many and, for expanded clones, a class.

clone_size: medium-sized
d_call: TRBD1
j_call: TRBJ1-5
v_call: TRBV19
cdr3_aa: CASMSGAGGGQPQHF
cdr3_nt: TGTGCCAGTATGTCCGGGGCAGGGGGAGGCCAGCCCCAGCATTTT

clone_size: .
d_call: TRBD1
j_call: TRBJ1-2
v_call: TRBV5-4
cdr3_aa: CASSHSKDRGLGKGYTF
cdr3_nt: TGTGCCAGCAGTCACTCCAAGGACAGGGGGCTCGGGAAAGGCTACACCTTC

clone_size: .
d_call: TRBD2
j_call: TRBJ2-2
v_call: TRBV18
cdr3_aa: CASSIRTSGIGFDGELFF
cdr3_nt: TGTGCCAGCTCAATTCGGACTAGCGGGATCGGCTTTGACGGGGAGCTGTTTTTT

clone_size: .
d_call: TRBD1
j_call: TRBJ1-1
v_call: TRBV15
cdr3_aa: CATRRDSSNTEAFF
cdr3_nt: TGTGCCACCAGAAGGGACAGCTCCAACACTGAAGCTTTCTTT

clone_size: once
d_call: TRBD1
j_call: TRBJ1-3
v_call: TRBV7-8
cdr3_aa: CASSSGQTTSFSGNTIYF
cdr3_nt: TGTGCCAGCAGCTCGGGACAGACAACTTCATTCTCTGGAAACACCATATATTTT

clone_size: few
d_call: .
j_call: TRBJ2-7
v_call: TRBV6-5
cdr3_aa: CASSYSRQLGLEQYF
cdr3_nt: TGTGCCAGCAGTTACTCGCGACAACTGGGGCTCGAGCAGTACTTC

clone_size: medium-sized
d_call: .
j_call: TRBJ2-6
v_call: TRBV5-6
cdr3_aa: CASSSRSSGANVLTF
cdr3_nt: TGTGCCAGCAGCTCCCGGAGCTCTGGGGCCAACGTCCTGACTTTC

clone_size: few
d_call: .
j_call: TRBJ2-7
v_call: TRBV29-1
cdr3_aa: CSVYSDSYEQYF
cdr3_nt: TGCAGCGTTTATAGCGACTCCTACGAGCAGTACTTC

clone_size: once
d_call: TRBD2
j_call: TRBJ2-1
v_call: TRBV28
cdr3_aa: CASTSGRNEQFF
cdr3_nt: TGTGCCAGCACGAGCGGGAGAAATGAGCAGTTCTTC

clone_size: once
d_call: .
j_call: TRBJ1-5
v_call: TRBV18
cdr3_aa: CASSPTPQGQPQHF
cdr3_nt: TGTGCCAGCTCACCTACACCGCAGGGTCAGCCCCAGCATTTT

clone_size: few
d_call: TRBD1
j_call: TRBJ1-3
v_call: TRBV2
cdr3_aa: CASSADRTGTGNTIYF
cdr3_nt: TGTGCCAGCAGTGCCGATCGGACAGGGACTGGAAACACCATATATTTT

clone_size: .
d_call: .
j_call: TRBJ2-3
v_call: TRBV4-1
cdr3_aa: CASSQTGTDTQYF
cdr3_nt: TGCGCCAGCAGCCAGACAGGCACAGATACGCAGTATTTT

clone_size: .
d_call: .
j_call: TRBJ1-2
v_call: TRBV5-1
cdr3_aa: CASSLGSGKGYTF
cdr3_nt: TGCGCCAGCAGCTTGGGGTCAGGGAAAGGCTACACCTTC

clone_size: .
d_call: TRBD1
j_call: TRBJ1-4
v_call: TRBV25-1
cdr3_aa: CASSDRGANEKLFF
cdr3_nt: TGTGCCAGCAGTGACAGGGGGGCTAATGAAAAACTGTTTTTT

clone_size: .
d_call: .
j_call: TRBJ1-2
v_call: TRBV19
cdr3_aa: CASSIDQAYTNYGYTF
cdr3_nt: TGTGCCAGTAGTATAGATCAGGCCTACACGAACTATGGCTACACCTTC

clone_size: once
d_call: TRBD2
j_call: TRBJ2-1
v_call: TRBV19
cdr3_aa: CATQGLAGANEQFF
cdr3_nt: TGTGCCACCCAAGGACTAGCGGGAGCCAATGAGCAGTTCTTC

clone_size: few
d_call: .
j_call: TRBJ2-7
v_call: TRBV7-2
cdr3_aa: CASSLVGGSVSYEQYF
cdr3_nt: TGTGCCAGCAGCTTAGTTGGCGGGTCTGTCTCCTACGAGCAGTACTTC

clone_size: .
d_call: .
j_call: TRBJ1-2
v_call: TRBV29-1
cdr3_aa: CSVKGGYGYTF
cdr3_nt: TGCAGCGTAAAGGGGGGGTATGGCTACACCTTC

clone_size: few
d_call: .
j_call: TRBJ2-1
v_call: TRBV4-1
cdr3_aa: CASSHSTGSSYNEQFF
cdr3_nt: TGCGCCAGCAGCCATTCTACGGGGAGCTCCTACAATGAGCAGTTCTTC

clone_size: .
d_call: TRBD1
j_call: TRBJ1-4
v_call: TRBV5-6
cdr3_aa: CASSSNGQGFEKLFF
cdr3_nt: TGTGCCAGCAGCTCCAACGGACAGGGTTTTGAAAAACTGTTTTTT